This T cell receptor (beta chain) came from a study of graft-versus-host responses after intestinal transplantation. Across the study: Recipients had multivisceral, liver-intestinal, or isolated intestinal transplants. The recipients all started with anti-thymocyte globulin induction and then took tacrolimus and steroids for three to four years.

V dropped 0 bases and J dropped 0 bases, with 15 bases sitting between them. This CDR3 comprises 18 residues. Germline lookup yields CDR1 LNHNV and CDR2 YYDKDF (reference sequence). The protocol was immunoSEQ multiplex PCR, while the TCRdb copy is restricted to in-frame clones and leaves out a portion. The repertoire holds more than 80,000 clones, roughly four fifths seen once, with roughly a sixth in the top ten. Points on this clone: Its antigen is unidentified.

This receptor was identified in a human donor who received an intestinal transplant. Sequenced here: unstimulated CD8+ T cells sorted from spleen or lymph node cells, sampled before intestinal transplant. This chain joins TRBV15 and TRBJ1-3, with TRBD1 as a possible D gene (5 bases). CDR3 sequence reads: CATSRDRAGHVSGNTIYF. CDR3 nucleotide sequence: TGTGCCACCAGCAGAGATCGGGCAGGGCACGTCTCTGGAAACACCATATATTTT.